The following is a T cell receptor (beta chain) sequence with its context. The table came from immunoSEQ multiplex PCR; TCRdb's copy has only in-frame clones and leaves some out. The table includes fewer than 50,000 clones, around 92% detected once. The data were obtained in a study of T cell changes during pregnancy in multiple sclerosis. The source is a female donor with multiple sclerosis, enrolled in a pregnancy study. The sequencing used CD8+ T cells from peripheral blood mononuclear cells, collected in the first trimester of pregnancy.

In nucleotides, the CDR3 is TGTGCCAGCAGTTTGCCCCGCCTTGGAGCGGAACACCAAGAGACCCAGTACTTC. It translates to CASSLPRLGAEHQETQYF. The chain links TRBV28 to TRBJ2-5; maybe TRBD2 (5 bases). The CDR3 runs 18 residues. V was cut by 3 bases and J by 0 bases, with 20 bases left in between. Germline-derived CDR1 and CDR2 are MDHEN and SYDVKM.